This T cell receptor (beta chain) was obtained from a study of CD8+ T cells in alopecia areata. RNA extraction was followed by reverse transcription into cDNA, which acted as the sequencing template. The table came from immunoSEQ multiplex PCR; TCRdb's copy has only in-frame clones and leaves some out. The sample consists of hundreds of thousands of clones, 50% to 70% of them appearing once. Germline CDR1 and CDR2: MNHNS and SASEGT. The CDR3 is 17 amino acids. V dropped 4 bases and J dropped 0; count of bases not matched to a gene: 9. The clonotype was recovered from a human donor with alopecia areata. The sequencing used CD4+ T cells sorted from blood, collected at week 0. J is TRBJ1-5 and V is TRBV6-1; 7 bases line up with TRBD1. CDR3 coding DNA: TGTGCCAGCAGTGTATCCATGGCAGGGGGTAGCAATCAGCCCCAGCATTTT. Its protein product is CASSVSMAGGSNQPQHF.